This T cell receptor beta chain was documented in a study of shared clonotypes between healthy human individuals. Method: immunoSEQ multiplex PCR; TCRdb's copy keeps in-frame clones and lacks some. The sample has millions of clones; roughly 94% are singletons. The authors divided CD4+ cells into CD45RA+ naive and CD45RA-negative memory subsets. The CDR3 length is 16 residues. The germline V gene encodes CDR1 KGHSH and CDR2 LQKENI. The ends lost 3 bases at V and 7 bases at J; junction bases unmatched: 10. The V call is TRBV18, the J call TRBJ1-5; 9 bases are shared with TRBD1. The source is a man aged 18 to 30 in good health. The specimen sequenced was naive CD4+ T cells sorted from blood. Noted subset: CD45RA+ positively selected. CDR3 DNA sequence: TGTGCCAGCTCACCTCCCACAGGGGGCCTTATACAGCCCCAGCATTTT. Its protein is CASSPPTGGLIQPQHF.